Listed below are T cell receptor beta chains from one sample, sequenced in a study of CD8+ T cells in alopecia areata. This table comes from immunoSEQ multiplex PCR, and its TCRdb copy is limited to in-frame clones, with some not included. In the table there are about 92,000 clones, roughly two fifths of which are singletons. The starting material was CD8+ T cells sorted from blood, obtained at week 24, from a patient treated with tofacitinib. The receptors shown here come from a human donor with alopecia areata. The CDR3 runs from the conserved cysteine through the conserved F or W. A D gene is named only where the DNA matches it firmly. Expanded clones get a size class; other rows say once, few or many, or leave the size out.

CDR3: CASSQERFVHEQYF
DNA: TGCGCCAGCAGCCAAGAACGATTTGTGCACGAGCAGTACTTC
J: TRBJ2-7
size: .
D: .
V: TRBV4-1

CDR3: CSVYYGNTIYF
DNA: TGCAGCGTTTATTACGGAAACACCATATATTTT
J: TRBJ1-3
size: .
D: .
V: TRBV29-1

CDR3: CASSLGRADGYTF
DNA: TGCGCCAGCAGCTTGGGCAGGGCTGACGGCTACACCTTC
J: TRBJ1-2
size: .
D: .
V: TRBV5-1

CDR3: CASSWDRTYEQYF
DNA: TGTGCCAGTAGTTGGGACCGAACCTACGAGCAGTACTTC
J: TRBJ2-7
size: .
D: .
V: TRBV19

CDR3: CASRRSAGGLNEQFF
DNA: TGTGCCAGCAGACGGTCAGCGGGAGGGCTCAATGAGCAGTTCTTC
J: TRBJ2-1
size: .
D: TRBD2
V: TRBV6-5

CDR3: CSVVDERNAEQYF
DNA: TGCAGCGTTGTTGACGAAAGGAACGCCGAGCAGTACTTC
J: TRBJ2-7
size: few
D: .
V: TRBV29-1

CDR3: CASSQGHSYNEQFF
DNA: TGCGCCAGCAGTCAGGGACACTCCTACAATGAGCAGTTCTTC
J: TRBJ2-1
size: .
D: .
V: TRBV23-1

CDR3: CASSVGSPDTQYF
DNA: TGTGCCAGCAGTGTCGGCTCCCCAGATACGCAGTATTTT
J: TRBJ2-3
size: .
D: .
V: TRBV6-1

CDR3: CASSLDLAANTDTQYF
DNA: TGTGCCAGCAGCTTAGATCTAGCGGCTAACACAGATACGCAGTATTTT
J: TRBJ2-3
size: .
D: TRBD2
V: TRBV11-2

CDR3: CSVEARGLAGINEQFF
DNA: TGCAGCGTTGAAGCTAGAGGACTAGCGGGAATCAATGAGCAGTTCTTC
J: TRBJ2-1
size: few
D: TRBD2
V: TRBV29-1

CDR3: CATSRVGKGAMNTEAFF
DNA: TGTGCCACCAGCAGAGTGGGAAAGGGGGCGATGAACACTGAAGCTTTCTTT
J: TRBJ1-1
size: .
D: TRBD1
V: TRBV15

CDR3: CASSLTGANTEAFF
DNA: TGTGCCAGCAGCTTGACGGGGGCTAACACTGAAGCTTTCTTT
J: TRBJ1-1
size: .
D: .
V: TRBV5-6

CDR3: CASRDMGPLRETQYF
DNA: TGTGCCAGCAGGGATATGGGTCCTCTCAGAGAGACCCAGTACTTC
J: TRBJ2-5
size: .
D: .
V: TRBV2

CDR3: CASSHPRDRGSYEQYF
DNA: TGTGCCAGCAGCCACCCACGGGACAGGGGGTCCTACGAGCAGTACTTC
J: TRBJ2-7
size: few
D: TRBD1
V: TRBV7-9

CDR3: CASTLGRAYEQYF
DNA: TGTGCCAGCACCCTGGGACGTGCCTACGAGCAGTACTTC
J: TRBJ2-7
size: .
D: .
V: TRBV5-6

CDR3: CASSHAGLAGAYEQYF
DNA: TGTGCCAGCAGCCACGCCGGACTAGCGGGAGCATACGAGCAGTACTTC
J: TRBJ2-7
size: many
D: TRBD2
V: TRBV5-4

CDR3: CSVEGQHPNYGYTF
DNA: TGCAGCGTTGAAGGCCAACACCCTAACTATGGCTACACCTTC
J: TRBJ1-2
size: .
D: .
V: TRBV29-1

CDR3: CASSYIRGATRSSGANVLTF
DNA: TGTGCCAGCAGTTACATCCGAGGGGCAACTCGGAGCTCTGGGGCCAACGTCCTGACTTTC
J: TRBJ2-6
size: .
D: .
V: TRBV27

CDR3: CASSFVPGGQETQYF
DNA: TGTGCCAGCAGCTTTGTTCCAGGGGGACAAGAGACCCAGTACTTC
J: TRBJ2-5
size: .
D: TRBD1
V: TRBV7-2

CDR3: CASSPYSGGNQPQHF
DNA: TGTGCCAGCAGTCCGTATTCAGGAGGCAATCAGCCCCAGCATTTT
J: TRBJ1-5
size: .
D: .
V: TRBV6-5

CDR3: CASSSRTRPSYEQYF
DNA: TGTGCCAGCAGTTCCCGGACTAGACCGTCCTACGAGCAGTACTTC
J: TRBJ2-7
size: few
D: TRBD2
V: TRBV28

CDR3: CAWSGPGGYGANVLTF
DNA: TGTGCCTGGAGTGGACCGGGGGGATATGGGGCCAACGTCCTGACTTTC
J: TRBJ2-6
size: .
D: TRBD2
V: TRBV30

CDR3: CASSYFPGTMNEQFF
DNA: TGTGCCAGCAGTTACTTCCCCGGGACGATGAATGAGCAGTTCTTC
J: TRBJ2-1
size: .
D: .
V: TRBV6-5

CDR3: CASSISRSQPQHF
DNA: TGTGCCAGTAGTATTTCCAGGAGTCAGCCCCAGCATTTT
J: TRBJ1-5
size: .
D: .
V: TRBV19

CDR3: CASSYGVDEQYF
DNA: TGTGCCAGCAGCTACGGGGTGGACGAGCAGTACTTC
J: TRBJ2-7
size: once
D: .
V: TRBV7-6

CDR3: CASSPDGASLSYYGYTF
DNA: TGTGCCAGCAGCCCAGATGGGGCGTCTCTGTCCTACTATGGCTACACCTTC
J: TRBJ1-2
size: .
D: .
V: TRBV9

CDR3: CASSTVQASYEQYF
DNA: TGTGCCAGCAGCACCGTTCAGGCCTCCTACGAGCAGTACTTC
J: TRBJ2-7
size: .
D: .
V: TRBV5-5

CDR3: CASSHYPRRTDTQYF
DNA: TGTGCCAGCAGCCATTACCCCAGGCGCACAGATACGCAGTATTTT
J: TRBJ2-3
size: few
D: .
V: TRBV7-2

CDR3: CASSLTGTDIQYF
DNA: TGTGCCAGCAGTTTAACGGGGACAGACATTCAGTACTTC
J: TRBJ2-4
size: few
D: TRBD1
V: TRBV28

CDR3: CASTRTWVYDEQYF
DNA: TGTGCCAGCACCCGGACCTGGGTCTACGACGAGCAGTACTTC
J: TRBJ2-7
size: few
D: .
V: TRBV5-4

CDR3: CASSQDQSGPYNEQFF
DNA: TGCGCCAGCAGCCAAGATCAATCGGGACCATACAATGAGCAGTTCTTC
J: TRBJ2-1
size: few
D: .
V: TRBV4-3

CDR3: CASSSTLAATDTQYF
DNA: TGTGCCAGCAGCTCAACACTAGCGGCCACAGATACGCAGTATTTT
J: TRBJ2-3
size: few
D: TRBD2
V: TRBV11-2